The 29 T cell receptor beta chains listed next were all sequenced from one sample in a study of T cell responses to AZD1222 COVID-19 vaccine. The assay was immunoSEQ multiplex PCR, and TCRdb's table has in-frame clones only and misses some. The sample records around 130,000 clones, 80% to 90% being singletons. Sequencing used peripheral blood, obtained on day 0 of AZD1222 vaccination. The receptors derive from an adult in good health.

The chain carries TRBV5-1 and TRBJ1-4; D may be TRBD1 (5 bases). V was clipped by 4 bases and J by 8 bases, with 12 bases between them. CDR1 and CDR2 from the germline V gene are SGHRS and YFSETQ. There are 13 residues in the CDR3. CDR3 DNA: TGCGCCAGCAGCGCCGGGGGAAGGGAAAAACTGTTTTTT. Translation gives CASSAGGREKLFF.

The chain links TRBV6-1 to TRBJ1-2; a possible D gene is TRBD1 (6 bases). Germline V gives CDR1 MNHNS, CDR2 SASEGT. The CDR3 length is 15 residues. V lost 2 bases to trimming and J lost 3 bases, with 13 bases between them. This CDR3 is CASSEFRGQDYGYTF. For the CDR3, the DNA is TGTGCCAGCAGTGAATTTCGGGGGCAAGACTATGGCTACACCTTC.

The chain carries TRBV7-3 and TRBJ2-1; D remains unclear. Trimming shortened V by 0 bases and J by 10 bases, and 7 bases separated the two germline ends. Germline loops: CDR1 SGHTA, CDR2 FQGTGA. The CDR3 has 12 amino acids. CDR3 coding DNA: TGTGCCAGCAGCTTAACTGTCGGGGAGCAGTTCTTC. It codes for CASSLTVGEQFF.

V and J are TRBV5-4 and TRBJ1-5; a possible D gene is TRBD1 (6 bases). The CDR3 loop spans 15 amino acids. V was clipped by 0 bases and J by 2 bases, with 9 bases between them. The germline gives CDR1 SGHNT, CDR2 YYREEE (reference sequence). CDR3 DNA: TGTGCCAGCAGCTTGGGGGGGGCGCGCAATCAGCCCCAGCATTTT. This sequence encodes CASSLGGARNQPQHF.

The CDR3 bases are TGTGCCAGCAGCTTAGACAGGGACTTTGTTCTCGAGCAGTACTTC. It codes for CASSLDRDFVLEQYF. This chain joins TRBV11-2 and TRBJ2-7, with D maybe TRBD2 (6 bases). From germline, CDR1 is SGHAT and CDR2 FQNNGV. CDR3 size: 15 residues. Between the trimmed V and J ends, which lost 0 bases and 6 bases, there was a span of 15 bases. The full variable domain, rest sourced from reference TRBV11-2 and TRBJ2-7, is EAGVAQSPRYKIIEKRQSVAFWCNPISGHATLYWYQQILGQGPKLLIQFQNNGVVDDSQLPKDRFSAERLKGVDSTLKIQPAKLEDSAVYLCASSLDRDFVLEQYFGPGTRLTVT.

The chain links TRBV7-3 to TRBJ2-5, with no clear D. Trimming shortened V by 0 bases and J by 1 base, and 3 bases separated the two germline ends. CDR1 and CDR2 (germline): SGHTA, FQGTGA. The CDR3 totals 13 residues. The CDR3 here is CASSLTLQETQYF. The CDR3 DNA is TGTGCCAGCAGCTTAACCCTCCAAGAGACCCAGTACTTC. Filled out from reference TRBV7-3 and TRBJ2-5, the complete variable domain reads GAGVSQTPSNKVTEKGKYVELRCDPISGHTALYWYRQSLGQGPEFLIYFQGTGAADDSGLPNDRFFAVRPEGSVSTLKIQRTERGDSAVYLCASSLTLQETQYFGPGTRLLVL.

This sequence joins TRBV30 and TRBJ1-1; tentative D call: TRBD1 (6 bases). V lost 2 bases and J lost 1, with 8 bases in between. Germline-derived CDR1 and CDR2 are GTSNPN and SVGIG (reference sequence). The CDR3 length is 13 residues. The CDR3 nucleotides are TGTGCCTGGAGTAAGACAGGGAACACTGAAGCTTTCTTT. This gives the protein CAWSKTGNTEAFF.

This rearrangement joins TRBV5-4 to TRBJ1-6, with D maybe TRBD1 (5 bases). There are 17 residues in the CDR3. Per germline, CDR1 SGHNT and CDR2 YYREEE (reference sequence). Trimming shortened V by 0 bases and J by 0 bases, and 10 bases separated the two germline ends. The CDR3 DNA is TGTGCCAGCAGCTTGGGGGGGATCAGCTCCTATAATTCACCCCTCCACTTT. Its protein is CASSLGGISSYNSPLHF.

The V gene is TRBV25-1, the J gene TRBJ2-2; no definite D call. Germline CDR1 MGHDK, CDR2 SYGVNS. This CDR3 comprises 13 residues. V was shortened by 6 bases and J by 5 bases, with 10 bases between the two germline ends. The CDR3 sequence: CASRLDVTGELFF. CDR3 DNA sequence: TGTGCCAGCAGGCTCGATGTAACCGGGGAGCTGTTTTTT.

This chain links TRBV5-1 with TRBJ2-7; D perhaps matches TRBD1 (5 bases). Trimming left V 1 base short and J 3 bases short, with 11 bases between. Germline V lookup: CDR1 SGHRS, CDR2 YFSETQ. The CDR3 covers 14 residues. CDR3 DNA: TGCGCCAGCAGCTTGAATCAGGGTTTCTACGAGCAGTACTTC. Its protein is CASSLNQGFYEQYF.

This clone was seen once. V and J are TRBV7-2 and TRBJ1-2; maybe TRBD1 (6 bases). Trimming cost V 5 bases and J 4 bases, with 14 bases left between them. Germline V lookup: CDR1 SGHTA, CDR2 FQGNSA. CDR3 length: 14 residues. CDR3 residues: CASSQNRATYGYTF. CDR3 bases: TGTGCCAGCAGCCAAAACAGGGCTACCTATGGCTACACCTTC.

This clone is judged medium-sized (0.01 to 0.1%). The CDR3 nucleotides read TGTGCCAGCAGCAGAAGGGACAGACTCTCTGGGGCCAACGTCCTGACTTTC. Its translation: CASSRRDRLSGANVLTF. The rearrangement joins TRBV7-2 to TRBJ2-6; 7 bases align to TRBD1. Germline lookup yields CDR1 SGHTA and CDR2 FQGNSA. This CDR3 is built from 17 residues. Losses at the gene ends were 5 bases for V and 0 bases for J; bases not matched to a gene: 7.

This clone was observed a handful of times. The J gene is TRBJ2-7, the V gene TRBV4-1; D gene ambiguous. CDR1 and CDR2 (germline): MGHRA, YSYEKL. V was pared by 6 bases and J by 0 bases, with 18 bases between. The CDR3 is 16 amino acids. CDR3 protein: CASSPGSFPSSYEQYF. The CDR3 DNA sequence: TGCGCCAGCAGTCCCGGGTCATTCCCGAGCTCCTACGAGCAGTACTTC.

This clone was seen repeatedly, ten times or more. The rearrangement links TRBV3-1 (or the pseudogene TRBV3-2) to TRBJ1-3, with unresolved D. The CDR3 is 12 residues long. V was shortened by 1 base and J by 3 bases, with 1 base between the two germline ends. Germline CDR1 LGHDT, CDR2 YNNKEL (reference sequence). CDR3 loop: CASSQVGNTIYF. Written as DNA, the CDR3 is TGTGCCAGCAGCCAAGTTGGAAACACCATATATTTT.

This sequence joins TRBV7-8 and TRBJ1-1; no definite D call. The CDR3 has 16 residues. CDR1 is SGHVS, CDR2 FQNEAQ, per germline. V was trimmed by 1 base and J by 2 bases, leaving 14 bases between them. The CDR3 reads CASSLVYLVLNTEAFF. The CDR3 region has the DNA TGTGCCAGCAGCTTAGTCTACTTAGTCCTTAACACTGAAGCTTTCTTT.

The chain is built from TRBV29-1 and TRBJ1-1; 10 bases are shared with TRBD1. Per the germline V gene, CDR1 is SQVTM and CDR2 is ANQGSEA. V gave up 5 bases and J gave up 0 bases; unmatched junction bases: 18. The CDR3 has 19 amino acids. In nucleotides, the CDR3 is TGCAGCGTTTGCCGATCCGGGACAGGGGTTTATTCGGTGAACACTGAAGCTTTCTTT. Its translation is CSVCRSGTGVYSVNTEAFF.

The V call is TRBV5-1, the J call TRBJ1-6; unclear D gene. CDR1 and CDR2 (germline): SGHRS, YFSETQ. The CDR3 is 13 residues long. The V end was cut by 3 bases, the J end by 10 bases, with 11 bases between. This CDR3 reads CASSSGRESPLHF. The CDR3, as DNA: TGCGCCAGCAGCTCGGGGAGGGAGTCACCCCTCCACTTT.

The chain is built from TRBV14 and TRBJ1-2, with a tentative D call TRBD1 (5 bases). Per germline, CDR1 SGHDN and CDR2 FVKESK. The CDR3 sequence is 15 residues long. Trimming cost V 2 bases and J 3 bases, with 13 bases left between them. CDR3 in amino acids: CASSQNMRGDYGYTF. The CDR3 coding sequence is TGTGCCAGCAGCCAAAACATGAGGGGCGACTATGGCTACACCTTC.

The V and J genes are TRBV19 and TRBJ2-2, with D possibly matching TRBD2 (6 bases). The ends were cut back, 6 bases at V and 6 bases at J, with 17 bases in the middle. This CDR3 has 15 residues. Germline values: CDR1 LNHDA, CDR2 SQIVND (reference sequence). CDR3: CASSRGGLKAGELFF. As DNA, the CDR3 is TGTGCCAGTAGCCGTGGAGGGCTAAAGGCCGGGGAGCTGTTTTTT. The full variable domain, rest sourced from reference TRBV19 and TRBJ2-2, is DGGITQSPKYLFRKEGQNVTLSCEQNLNHDAMYWYRQDPGQGLRLIYYSQIVNDFQKGDIAEGYSVSREKKESFPLTVTSAQKNPTAFYLCASSRGGLKAGELFFGEGSRLTVL.

This clone was recorded a few times. The genes are TRBV7-9 and TRBJ2-7; perhaps TRBD2 as D (6 bases). This CDR3 contains 15 residues. V dropped 5 bases and J dropped 2 bases, with 16 bases sitting between them. Germline-derived CDR1 and CDR2 are SEHNR and FQNEAQ (reference sequence). The CDR3 DNA sequence: TGTGCCAGCAGCCTGACTAGTGCACCCCCCTACGAGCAGTACTTC. Amino acids: CASSLTSAPPYEQYF.

The chain employs TRBV7-2 and TRBJ2-1; D is perhaps TRBD2 (5 bases). V lost 3 bases, J lost 2 bases, and 11 bases lay in between. This CDR3 spans 15 amino acids. The V gene's germline CDR1 is SGHTA and CDR2 FQGNSA. CDR3 in amino acids: CASSFRSGAYNEQFF. In DNA form, the CDR3 reads TGTGCCAGCAGCTTTCGAAGCGGAGCCTACAATGAGCAGTTCTTC.

This sequence joins TRBV6-1 and TRBJ1-1; D is uncertain. The V end was cut by 3 bases, the J end by 8 bases, with 13 bases between. The CDR3 sequence is 13 residues long. The germline V gene encodes CDR1 MNHNS and CDR2 SASEGT. CDR3: CASSDRPGREAFF. The DNA for the CDR3 is TGTGCCAGCAGTGACAGGCCAGGACGGGAAGCTTTCTTT.

The J gene is TRBJ2-3, the V gene TRBV5-6; TRBD2 matches 9 bases. This CDR3 contains 16 residues. The V and J ends lost 0 bases and 1 base, in that order; junction bases with no gene match: 3. Germline V gene lookup returns CDR1 SGHDT and CDR2 YYEEEE. CDR3 DNA sequence: TGTGCCAGCAGCTTGGGAGCGGGGGGACGCACAGATACGCAGTATTTT. Its protein product is CASSLGAGGRTDTQYF.

The chain combines TRBV29-1 with TRBJ2-2, with D perhaps TRBD1 (6 bases). The germline gives CDR1 SQVTM, CDR2 ANQGSEA. The CDR3 runs to 14 residues. With 3 bases removed from V and 2 bases from J, the gap between germline ends came to 10 bases. CDR3 amino acids: CSVDGTPNTGELFF. The CDR3 DNA follows: TGCAGCGTTGACGGGACACCTAACACCGGGGAGCTGTTTTTT.

The chain combines TRBV10-3 with TRBJ2-2; 7 bases align to TRBD2. CDR3 length: 18 residues. Germline V gene lookup returns CDR1 ENHRY and CDR2 SYGVKD. Trimming at V came to 7 bases and at J to 0 bases, leaving 14 bases not matched to a gene. The CDR3 loop reads CAIKQGPGSGSNTGELFF. The DNA of the CDR3 is TGTGCCATCAAACAAGGCCCGGGTAGCGGGTCGAACACCGGGGAGCTGTTTTTT.

The J gene is TRBJ1-4, the V gene TRBV6-5; D is uncertain. V lost 5 bases to trimming and J lost 1 base, with 8 bases between them. The V gene's germline CDR1 is MNHEY and CDR2 SVGAGI. CDR3 size: 14 residues. DNA of the CDR3: TGTGCCAGCAGTCCCCGGGTAACTAATGAAAAACTGTTTTTT. Its translation is CASSPRVTNEKLFF.

The J gene is TRBJ1-5, the V gene TRBV4-1; 8 bases are shared with TRBD1. The junction had 16 bases not matched to a gene; V was cut back by 4 bases and J by 11 bases. Germline loops: CDR1 MGHRA, CDR2 YSYEKL. This CDR3 is built from 16 residues. The CDR3 DNA sequence: TGCGCCAGCAGCCTAGGACAGGGAGGGACCATCCCCACCCAGCATTTT. It specifies CASSLGQGGTIPTQHF.

This chain links TRBV12-5 with TRBJ1-4; the D gene is possibly TRBD1 (6 bases). CDR3 length equals 14 residues. CDR1 and CDR2 (germline): LGHNT, FRNRAP. Trimming removed 3 bases from V and 5 bases from J, with 10 bases in between. This CDR3 is CASGFPGANEKLFF. The CDR3 DNA follows: TGTGCTAGTGGTTTCCCAGGGGCAAATGAAAAACTGTTTTTT.

The rearrangement links TRBV30 to TRBJ1-6; D remains ambiguous. Germline CDR1 GTSNPN, CDR2 SVGIG (reference sequence). The CDR3 totals 14 residues. With 0 bases removed from V and 6 bases from J, the gap between germline ends came to 9 bases. CDR3 loop: CAWSVSPVNSPLHF. In DNA, the CDR3 is TGTGCCTGGAGTGTAAGCCCGGTTAATTCACCCCTCCACTTT.